This TCR beta chain was sequenced for a study of blood T cell repertoires in COVID-19. Turning to the study itself: COVID-19 samples, acute and convalescent, were from the United States, Italy and Spain. T cells, B-cell-depleted T cells, or PBMCs supplied cDNA or gDNA.

Per the study methods: Reference gene primer amplification yielded estimated nucleated cell counts. Method: immunoSEQ multiplex PCR; TCRdb's copy keeps in-frame clones and lacks some. D and trimming were read from the DNA, whereas the V and J calls and clone size are those reported in that table. This table holds roughly 66,000 clones, roughly 82% found once. V lost 7 bases and J 4 bases, leaving 17 bases between the germline ends. The CDR3 has 14 amino acids. From germline, CDR1 is SGHKS and CDR2 YYEKEE (reference sequence). The specimen sequenced was peripheral blood. This sequence joins TRBV5-5 and TRBJ1-1, with D possibly matching TRBD1 (5 bases). This clonotype originated in a man aged 60 to 69 with acute or convalescent COVID-19. The CDR3 DNA follows: TGTGCCAGCGCCATTGGGGCGGGAGGCACTGAAGCTTTCTTT. This sequence encodes CASAIGAGGTEAFF.